The present entry profiles one T cell receptor beta chain with its context. This CDR3 comprises 14 residues. Germline loops: CDR1 MNHEY, CDR2 SVGAGI. Trimming left V 6 bases short and J 5 bases short, with 16 bases between. TCRdb's table, derived via immunoSEQ multiplex PCR, lists solely in-frame clones and lacks some. The sample includes 120,000 to 150,000 clones, around 84% seen only once; the top ten take about 5%. The data were obtained in a study of blood T cell repertoires in COVID-19. Across the study: PBMCs, B-cell-depleted T cells, or T cells provided the cDNA or gDNA that made up the material.

This TCR was recovered from a woman aged 45-65 years with acute or convalescent COVID-19. The chain has TRBV6-5 and TRBJ1-2; D remains unclear. The sample consisted of peripheral blood. DNA for the CDR3: TGTGCCAGCAGGAGGGTCCGGGTTGGGTATGGCTACACCTTC. Protein: CASRRVRVGYGYTF.